The T cell receptor (beta chain) described here comes from a study of beta chain features in type 1 diabetes. Points from the study as a whole: Overrepresentation of cells with high TCR expression could result from cDNA sequencing. Among all four CD4+ subsets, Type 1 diabetes patients had TCRB CDR3s that were moderately but significantly shorter.

The authors sorted CD4+ naive, central memory, regulatory and stem cell-like memory cells via CD45RO/CCR7/CD25/CD127/CD95/CD27. Reverse transcribing all isolated RNA meant expressed TCRB transcripts were sequenced. Reads from naive, central memory and regulatory T cell samples averaged roughly 3.8 million. TCRdb keeps only in-frame clones here, not all; method: immunoSEQ multiplex PCR. The table has about 150,000 clones, 10% seen once; the top ten hold around 0.48%. The germline V gene has CDR1 KGHSH and CDR2 LQKENI. The V and J ends lost 4 bases and 4 bases respectively, with 22 bases between them. CDR3 length: 17 residues. A few counts support this clone. What it binds is not known.

This chain links TRBV18 with TRBJ1-2, with D possibly matching TRBD1 (5 bases). The material sequenced was central memory CD4+ T cells from blood. The origin of this receptor is a young man with type 1 diabetes. DNA of the CDR3: TGTGCCAGCTCACTTACCCTAGACCGGACACGCTTCTATGGCTACACCTTC. Translated: CASSLTLDRTRFYGYTF. The full variable domain, in which reference TRBV18 and TRBJ1-2 provide the parts outside the CDR3, is NAGVMQNPRHLVRRRGQEARLRCSPMKGHSHVYWYRQLPEEGLKFMVYLQKENIIDESGMPKERFSAEFPKEGPSILRIQQVVRGDSAAYFCASSLTLDRTRFYGYTFGSGTRLTVV.